This TCR beta chain was retrieved from a study of blood T cell repertoires in COVID-19. Study background: Sites in the United States, Italy and Spain provided acute and convalescent COVID-19 samples.

One Seattle source followed patients from active infection through their disease course. The CDR3 loop spans 14 amino acids. Per the germline V gene, CDR1 is SGHAT and CDR2 is FQNNGV. Unmatched junction bases numbered 7, after V lost 7 bases and J lost 6 bases. Sequenced by immunoSEQ multiplex PCR; TCRdb stores in-frame clones only, minus some. Among some 170,000 clones listed, roughly 89% were seen once. This clonotype was obtained from a woman in her sixties or seventies with COVID-19, enrolled during active disease. The genes are TRBV11-2 and TRBJ2-1; the match to TRBD2 covers 9 bases. The sequenced sample was peripheral blood. The chain's CDR3 is CASTHSGSGNEQFF. CDR3 DNA sequence: TGTGCCAGCACCCATAGCGGGAGTGGCAATGAGCAGTTCTTC.